These 15 T cell receptor beta chains originate from one sample sequenced in a study of T cells in Graves' hyperthyroidism and ophthalmopathy. What was amplified from RNA transcripts were TCR beta CDR3 regions. HTBI primers were employed in a first-round RT-PCR of the TCR CDR3. TCRdb used MiXCR to reprocess the multiplex PCR reads, holding one entry per CDR3 protein. The repertoire includes hundreds of thousands of distinct CDR3 sequences, roughly 15% of them detected once, and about 12% sits in the top ten. What was sequenced was blood. The receptors here all came from a woman between 50 and 59 years old with Graves' ophthalmopathy.

The chain has TRBV5-5 and TRBJ1-1; a weak D match, TRBD1 (5 bases). The CDR3 sequence is 13 residues long. V was clipped by 6 bases and J by 6 bases, with 15 bases between them. Germline V gene sequence: CDR1 SGHKS, CDR2 YYEKEE (reference sequence). CDR3 DNA: TGTGCCAGCATATCTCGGGGGGAACCTGAAGCTTTCTTT. Translation: CASISRGEPEAFF. The full variable domain, its missing parts supplied by reference TRBV5-5 and TRBJ1-1, is DAGVTQSPTHLIKTRGQQVTLRCSPISGHKSVSWYQQVLGQGPQFIFQYYEKEERGRGNFPDRFSARQFPNYSSELNVNALLLGDSALYLCASISRGEPEAFFGQGTRLTVV.

There are many counts of this clonotype. This CDR3 is CASSEASAGSTDTQYF. The CDR3 DNA reads TGTGCCAGCAGTGAAGCATCCGCGGGAAGCACAGATACGCAGTATTTT. The chain joins TRBV2 to TRBJ2-3; maybe TRBD2 (6 bases). The germline V gene has CDR1 SNHLY and CDR2 FYNNEI. The CDR3 runs to 16 residues. With 0 bases removed from V and 0 bases from J, the gap between germline ends came to 10 bases.

This clonotype was found many times. CDR3: CSASPYYTNSYNEQFF. CDR3 DNA: TGCAGTGCTAGTCCCTACTACACCAACTCCTACAATGAGCAGTTCTTC. The rearrangement joins TRBV20-1 to TRBJ2-1; D is undetermined. The CDR3 covers 16 residues. Germline V gene sequence: CDR1 DFQATT, CDR2 SNEGSKA (reference sequence). V was shortened by 3 bases and J by 0 bases, with 15 bases between the two germline ends.

The genes are TRBV7-9 and TRBJ2-7, with TRBD2 matching over 11 bases. V lost 1 base to trimming and J lost 7 bases; unmatched junction nucleotides: 6. Per the germline V gene, CDR1 is SEHNR and CDR2 is FQNEAQ (reference sequence). The CDR3 has 15 residues. The CDR3 region has the DNA TGTGCCAGCAGCTTAGAGCCGCTAGCGGGAGGTGAGCAGTACTTC. This encodes CASSLEPLAGGEQYF.

The CDR3 DNA sequence: TGTGCCAGCAGTTTTTGGGTTCAGCCCCAGCATTTT. It translates to CASSFWVQPQHF. V usage is TRBV28 and J usage is TRBJ1-5; no clear D. The V end lost 3 bases, the J end lost 6 bases, and 6 bases lay between the germline ends. The CDR3 totals 12 residues. The germline V gene has CDR1 MDHEN and CDR2 SYDVKM.

In this sample, this clonotype turned up many times. J is TRBJ2-7 and V is TRBV28; D call uncertain. V shed 5 bases and J shed 4 bases, with 18 bases lying between them. This CDR3 comprises 15 residues. The germline V gene has CDR1 MDHEN and CDR2 SYDVKM. The CDR3 region has the DNA TGTGCCAGCAGTATTACCGGGTTACCAAATTACGAGCAGTACTTC. This translates into CASSITGLPNYEQYF.

The rearrangement links TRBV6-6 to TRBJ2-7; no firm D call. The germline CDR1 and CDR2 sequences are MNHNY and SVGAGI (reference sequence). CDR3 length: 12 residues. V gave up 1 base and J gave up 2 bases, with 3 bases separating them. This chain's CDR3 is CASSYFPYEQYF. The CDR3, as DNA: TGTGCCAGCAGTTACTTTCCCTACGAGCAGTACTTC.

This clonotype turned up a few times. This chain uses TRBV4-2 with TRBJ1-1; unclear D gene. Germline V lookup: CDR1 LGHNA, CDR2 YNFKEQ. This CDR3 is built from 15 residues. V lost 0 bases, J lost 6 bases, and 14 bases lay in between. The CDR3 DNA sequence: TGTGCCAGCAGCCAAGATCTGGGCCAGTTCGCTGAAGCTTTCTTT. Amino acid sequence: CASSQDLGQFAEAFF.

At least ten counts were recorded for this clonotype. The chain is built from TRBV6-1 and TRBJ2-2; no definite D call. CDR3 length: 15 residues. The germline gives CDR1 MNHNS, CDR2 SASEGT. Trimming left V 7 bases short and J 0 bases short, with 12 bases between. CDR3 sequence: CASKMDGTNTGELFF. CDR3 bases: TGTGCCAGCAAGATGGACGGAACGAACACCGGGGAGCTGTTTTTT.

This clonotype showed up many times. This chain joins TRBV7-2 and TRBJ2-3; no clear D gene. This CDR3 comprises 15 residues. Deletions cut 4 bases from V and 2 bases from J, with 13 bases between. CDR1 is SGHTA and CDR2 is FQGNSA in the germline V gene. This chain's CDR3 is CASSSHVGYTDTQYF. The DNA of the CDR3 is TGTGCCAGCAGCTCACACGTCGGCTACACAGATACGCAGTATTTT.

This clonotype was detected many times. This chain joins TRBV7-9 and TRBJ1-2; D is possibly TRBD1 (6 bases). This CDR3 spans 16 amino acids. With 5 bases removed from V and 6 bases from J, the gap between germline ends came to 22 bases. CDR1 is SEHNR and CDR2 is FQNEAQ in the germline V gene (reference sequence). CDR3 loop: CASSPPTGRGGDGYTF. The DNA of the CDR3 is TGTGCCAGCAGCCCCCCCACCGGCAGGGGAGGTGATGGCTACACCTTC.

The genes are TRBV15 and TRBJ2-1; tentative D call: TRBD2 (5 bases). The CDR3 runs 17 residues. Per germline, CDR1 LNHNV and CDR2 YYDKDF (reference sequence). V lost 2 bases to trimming and J lost 5 bases, with 19 bases between them. In nucleotides, the CDR3 is TGTGCCACCAGCAGACCCCGGGATCATCGGGCAAACAATGAGCAGTTCTTC. Residues: CATSRPRDHRANNEQFF.

This clonotype was seen many times. The V and J genes are TRBV5-1 and TRBJ2-2, with D tentatively TRBD1 (7 bases). Germline loops: CDR1 SGHRS, CDR2 YFSETQ. Trimming took off 4 bases at V and 1 base at J, with 11 bases between the two ends. The CDR3 length is 15 residues. In DNA, the CDR3 is TGCGCCAGCAGCCCGGGGGACAGGAACACCGGGGAGCTGTTTTTT. Its protein is CASSPGDRNTGELFF.

This clonotype was found a few times. The rearrangement links TRBV28 to TRBJ2-2, with 12 nucleotides matching TRBD1. V was pared by 6 bases and J by 5 bases, with 4 bases of the junction left unmatched. The germline CDR1 and CDR2 sequences are MDHEN and SYDVKM. The CDR3 contains 15 residues. CDR3 in DNA: TGTGCCAGCAGGGGACAGGGGGCCGGTACCGGGGAGCTGTTTTTT. Amino acids: CASRGQGAGTGELFF.

In this sample, this clonotype turned up many times. V and J are TRBV28 and TRBJ2-3; the D gene is possibly TRBD2 (6 bases). The germline CDR1 and CDR2 sequences are MDHEN and SYDVKM. The CDR3 is 15 amino acids. Trimming removed 5 bases at V and 0 bases at J, with 12 bases between. DNA for the CDR3: TGTGCCAGCAGTCCCGGGAGCTTTAGCACAGATACGCAGTATTTT. This translates into CASSPGSFSTDTQYF.